The TCR beta chain under discussion was sequenced for a study of T cell clones after liver transplantation. Study-level background: TCRbeta sequencing after a pre-transplant mixed lymphocyte reaction identified graft-donor-reactive clones, later tracked in post-transplant blood. Graft-donor-reactive sequences were compared with third-party-reactive TCRbeta sequences from pre-transplant mixed lymphocyte reactions.

Trimming left V 10 bases short and J 7 bases short, with 17 bases between. In germline, CDR1 is MNHEY, CDR2 SMNVEV (reference sequence). The CDR3 has 13 residues. Profiled with immunoSEQ multiplex PCR; TCRdb holds only in-frame clones, not every one. The sample includes 99,000 or so clones, around 83% of them seen just once. The sequencing used CD4+ T cells from blood, collected before liver transplant. The chain combines TRBV27 with TRBJ2-1, with a tentative D call TRBD1 (6 bases). The sequence derives from a human donor who received a liver transplant. CDR3 region: CATREWGQNEQFF. The CDR3 bases are TGTGCCACAAGAGAGTGGGGGCAAAATGAGCAGTTCTTC.